Listed below are T cell receptor beta chains from one sample, sequenced in a study of technical replicates of blood from several donors. Measured with immunoSEQ multiplex PCR; TCRdb has only the in-frame clones, and not every one. The sample carries more than 90,000 clones, around 96% recorded once. The sequenced sample consisted of T cells isolated from PBMCs. The receptor source for this set is a human donor in good health. CDR3s include the opening cysteine and the closing phenylalanine or tryptophan. D genes are given only for firm matches. Only some rows state a clone size, as once, few, many or a class for expanded clones.

V	size	D	J	DNA	CDR3
TRBV5-4	-	TRBD1	TRBJ2-5	TGTGCCAGCCACGAGGCTGACAGGGGGCGTCGGGAGACCCAGTACTTC	CASHEADRGRRETQYF
TRBV28	-	TRBD1	TRBJ1-1	TGTGCCATCCTGCCTACAGGGGGTTTTACTGAAGCTTTCTTT	CAILPTGGFTEAFF
TRBV30	-	-	TRBJ2-7	TGTGCCTGGAGGCGAGACAGAGCCTACGAGCAGTACTTC	CAWRRDRAYEQYF
TRBV9	once	TRBD2	TRBJ2-1	TGTGCCAGCAGCGTAGGTAGCGGGACATCCTACAATGAGCAGTTCTTC	CASSVGSGTSYNEQFF
TRBV13	-	-	TRBJ2-1	TGTGCCAGCAGCTTAGAACTAGGGGGGGGGAGATCCTACAATGAGCAGTTCTTC	CASSLELGGGRSYNEQFF
TRBV11-2	-	-	TRBJ1-4	TGTGCCAGCAGCTTCACGCTGAGTGCAACTAATGAAAAACTGTTTTTT	CASSFTLSATNEKLFF
TRBV27	-	TRBD1	TRBJ2-1	TGTGCCAGCAGCCCCACAACCGGGACAGCCTCCTACAATGAGCAGTTCTTC	CASSPTTGTASYNEQFF
TRBV6-4	-	TRBD2	TRBJ2-1	TGTGCCAGCAGTGAAGGGCGGGAGGTCTACAATGAGCAGTTCTTC	CASSEGREVYNEQFF
TRBV7-9	-	TRBD2	TRBJ2-7	TGTGCCAGCAGCCCCGGGACTAGTCGTCGCGAGCAGTACTTC	CASSPGTSRREQYF
TRBV28	-	TRBD1	TRBJ1-5	TGTGCGAGTAGACAGGGAGGCAATCAGCCCCAGCATTTT	CASRQGGNQPQHF
TRBV6-1	-	-	TRBJ2-7	TGTGCCAGCAGTCGCAGGGAGGACTACGAGCAGTACTTC	CASSRREDYEQYF
TRBV27	-	-	TRBJ1-2	TGTGCCAGCAGTTCCCGGGAACGGACCTATGGCTACACCTTC	CASSSRERTYGYTF
TRBV18	-	TRBD1	TRBJ2-5	TGTGCCAGCTCACCATCGAATACTCCCGGGACAGGCAAAGAGGCCCAGTACTTC	CASSPSNTPGTGKEAQYF
TRBV19	once	-	TRBJ1-2	TGTGCCAGTAGTATATTTGGGGAGGACTATGGCTACACCTTC	CASSIFGEDYGYTF
TRBV7-9	once	-	TRBJ1-2	TGTGCCAGCAGCCCTAATAGTGGCTACACCTTC	CASSPNSGYTF
TRBV4-1	-	-	TRBJ2-1	TGCGCCAGCAGCCAACAGGGAAGCAATGAGCAGTTCTTC	CASSQQGSNEQFF
TRBV4-3	-	-	TRBJ2-1	TGCGCCAGCAGCCGAACGATGAGCTCCTACAATGAGCAGTTCTTC	CASSRTMSSYNEQFF
TRBV19	-	-	TRBJ1-2	TGTGCCAGTAGTCCCTCACAGGGACGGTATGGCTACACCTTC	CASSPSQGRYGYTF
TRBV5-1	-	-	TRBJ2-6	TGCGCCAGCAGCTTGCTAGGGGTCGACTCTGGGGCCAACGTCCTGACTTTC	CASSLLGVDSGANVLTF